The 28 T cell receptor beta chains presented below share a single source sample, sequenced in a study of shared clonotypes between healthy human individuals. The assay was immunoSEQ multiplex PCR, and TCRdb's table has in-frame clones only and misses some. This table holds millions of clones, about 92% found once. Naive CD8 cells were CD45RO-negative, positively selected for CCR7, excluding terminally differentiated effector memory CD45RA+ cells. Sequencing was carried out using naive CD8+ T cells from PBMCs. Receptors originate from a man aged 18 to 35 in good health. Some clones in this sample may be carry-over from other donors' samples.

As for this clone: In the same sample, other DNA sequences code for this CDR3. This sequence joins TRBV19 and TRBJ2-1; perhaps D is TRBD1 or TRBD2 (5 bases each). The CDR3 loop spans 15 amino acids. Germline V CDR1 and CDR2: LNHDA, SQIVND (reference sequence). The V and J ends lost 1 base and 2 bases respectively, with 9 bases between them. The CDR3: CASSIGPGPYNEQFF. The DNA of the CDR3 is TGTGCCAGTAGTATAGGCCCGGGGCCCTACAATGAGCAGTTCTTC.

The chain carries TRBV19 and TRBJ1-6; a weak D match, TRBD1 (5 bases). This CDR3 has 14 amino acids. The V gene lost 7 bases and the J gene lost 7 bases, with 14 bases spanning the gap. The germline CDR1 and CDR2 sequences are LNHDA and SQIVND (reference sequence). CDR3 nucleotides: TGTGCCAGTACCCACAGGTTCGAGAATTCACCCCTCCACTTT. Amino acids: CASTHRFENSPLHF.

This rearrangement joins TRBV14 to TRBJ1-2, with D uncertain. Between the trimmed V and J ends, which lost 1 base and 6 bases, there was a span of 9 bases. This CDR3 has 13 residues. From germline, CDR1 is SGHDN and CDR2 FVKESK. The CDR3 nucleotides are TGTGCCAGCAGCCAAGGGTTTCTAGATGGCTACACCTTC. Residues: CASSQGFLDGYTF.

The gene calls are TRBV7-9 and TRBJ2-3; D is possibly TRBD2 (5 bases). Deletions cut 5 bases from V and 6 bases from J, with 12 bases between. CDR1 and CDR2 (germline): SEHNR, FQNEAQ (reference sequence). The length of the CDR3 is 13 residues. This CDR3 reads CASSPPPGDTQYF. Written as DNA, the CDR3 is TGTGCCAGCAGCCCACCACCGGGGGATACGCAGTATTTT.

V usage is TRBV14 and J usage is TRBJ2-3; perhaps TRBD2 as D (7 bases). The CDR3 covers 15 residues. Germline values: CDR1 SGHDN, CDR2 FVKESK. The V end was cut by 3 bases, the J end by 3 bases, with 13 bases between. CDR3 in DNA: TGTGCCAGCAGCCATGTCGGGGGGCAGACAGATACGCAGTATTTT. Residues: CASSHVGGQTDTQYF.

V and J are TRBV9 and TRBJ1-1, with a possible D match to TRBD1 (5 bases). This CDR3 is 17 amino acids long. The V and J ends lost 0 bases and 0 bases respectively, with 15 bases between them. Germline V gives CDR1 SGDLS, CDR2 YYNGEE. As DNA, the CDR3 is TGTGCCAGCAGCGTAGGGGACTTGGGGCAGCTGAACACTGAAGCTTTCTTT. It is translated as CASSVGDLGQLNTEAFF.

The chain recombines TRBV27 with TRBJ2-7, with a tentative D call TRBD1 (7 bases). The germline V and J ends were trimmed by 7 bases and 4 bases, with 14 bases remaining between them. Per the germline V gene, CDR1 is MNHEY and CDR2 is SMNVEV (reference sequence). The CDR3 runs 13 residues. CDR3 in amino acids: CASTKTGTYEQYF. The CDR3 nucleotides read TGTGCCAGCACCAAGACAGGGACTTACGAGCAGTACTTC.

The chain has TRBV7-9 and TRBJ2-7; D possibly uses TRBD1 or TRBD2 (5 bases each). The germline V and J ends were trimmed by 5 bases and 4 bases, with 21 bases remaining between them. The CDR3 contains 16 residues. Germline-derived CDR1 and CDR2 are SEHNR and FQNEAQ (reference sequence). CDR3: CASSQMAGTGSYEQYF. The CDR3 DNA sequence: TGTGCCAGCAGCCAAATGGCCGGGACGGGGAGTTACGAGCAGTACTTC.

The chain has TRBV14 and TRBJ1-2; D remains unclear. The V end was cut by 0 bases, the J end by 4 bases, with 6 bases between. The CDR3 spans 13 residues. CDR1 is SGHDN, CDR2 FVKESK, per germline. The CDR3 DNA reads TGTGCCAGCAGCCAAGATGGCAGCTATGGCTACACCTTC. This gives the protein CASSQDGSYGYTF. Full variable domain (remainder filled in from reference TRBV14 and TRBJ1-2): EAGVTQFPSHSVIEKGQTVTLRCDPISGHDNLYWYRRVMGKEIKFLLHFVKESKQDESGMPNNRFLAERTGGTYSTLKVQPAELEDSGVYFCASSQDGSYGYTFGSGTRLTVV.

This chain uses TRBV6-6 with TRBJ1-1, with no clear D. The germline V and J ends were trimmed by 5 bases and 7 bases, with 14 bases remaining between them. Looked up from germline, CDR1 is MNHNY and CDR2 is SVGAGI (reference sequence). This CDR3 comprises 13 residues. The CDR3 DNA reads as TGTGCCAGCAGTGACGGGATTCAGGATGAAGCTTTCTTT. Encoded protein: CASSDGIQDEAFF.

A single count supports this clone. The gene calls are TRBV28 and TRBJ2-1; the D gene is possibly TRBD2 (6 bases). This CDR3 has 14 residues. Per germline, CDR1 MDHEN and CDR2 SYDVKM. V was cut by 3 bases and J by 4 bases, with 10 bases left in between. CDR3 in DNA: TGTGCCAGCAGTTTGCCTAGCGTTTACAATGAGCAGTTCTTC. Its translation: CASSLPSVYNEQFF. Looking up the rest from reference TRBV28 and TRBJ2-1 gives the full variable domain: DVKVTQSSRYLVKRTGEKVFLECVQDMDHENMFWYRQDPGLGLRLIYFSYDVKMKEKGDIPEGYSVSREKKERFSLILESASTNQTSMYLCASSLPSVYNEQFFGPGTRLTVL.

This clone has more than one count but fewer than ten. The V and J genes are TRBV7-9 and TRBJ1-5; D is possibly TRBD1 (6 bases). CDR3 length: 13 amino acids. V shed 5 bases and J shed 4 bases, with 9 bases lying between them. Germline V gene sequence: CDR1 SEHNR, CDR2 FQNEAQ (reference sequence). The CDR3 nucleotides read TGTGCCAGCAGCGTCGACAGGAATCAGCCCCAGCATTTT. Protein sequence: CASSVDRNQPQHF.

On this clone itself: Within the sample, other DNA sequences also encode this same CDR3. The J gene is TRBJ2-7, the V gene TRBV27; D not certain. The V gene's germline CDR1 is MNHEY and CDR2 SMNVEV (reference sequence). Trimming took 2 bases from V and 4 from J, leaving 9 bases between them. The CDR3 is 13 amino acids. The CDR3 loop reads CASSLGQTYEQYF. Written as DNA, the CDR3 is TGTGCCAGCAGTTTAGGTCAGACTTACGAGCAGTACTTC.

As to this clone: This sample also contains other DNA sequences that code for the same CDR3. The chain is built from TRBV2 and TRBJ2-7; TRBD2 agrees at 10 bases. V dropped 5 bases and J dropped 0; count of bases not matched to a gene: 1. Germline V gives CDR1 SNHLY, CDR2 FYNNEI. The CDR3 consists of 14 residues. The CDR3 DNA reads TGTGCCAGCAGTTGGACTAGCGGCTCCTACGAGCAGTACTTC. Its protein product is CASSWTSGSYEQYF.

The chain links TRBV7-2 to TRBJ2-7, with a possible D match to TRBD2 (6 bases). Germline values: CDR1 SGHTA, CDR2 FQGNSA. V was cut by 0 bases and J by 3 bases, with 9 bases left in between. The CDR3 has 14 residues. This chain's CDR3 is CASSLAAGYYEQYF. The CDR3 DNA follows: TGTGCCAGCAGCTTAGCTGCGGGGTACTACGAGCAGTACTTC. The full variable domain, completed using reference TRBV7-2 and TRBJ2-7, is GAGVSQSPSNKVTEKGKDVELRCDPISGHTALYWYRQSLGQGLEFLIYFQGNSAPDKSGLPSDRFSAERTGGSVSTLTIQRTQQEDSAVYLCASSLAAGYYEQYFGPGTRLTVT.

The V gene is TRBV13, the J gene TRBJ1-2; possibly TRBD1 for D (5 bases). With 0 bases removed from V and 1 base from J, the gap between germline ends came to 15 bases. Germline loops: CDR1 PRHDT, CDR2 FYEKMQ (reference sequence). The CDR3 runs to 17 residues. CDR3 bases: TGTGCCAGCAGCTTAGGCCTCCGGGACGGTATTAACTATGGCTACACCTTC. It translates to CASSLGLRDGINYGYTF.

The DNA for the CDR3 is TGTGCCAGTGGGACAGGGGGTTACGACGAGCAGTACTTC. Translation gives CASGTGGYDEQYF. V and J are TRBV28 and TRBJ2-7; 11 bases line up with TRBD1. V was clipped by 9 bases and J by 5 bases; unmatched bases: 6. Germline CDR1 reads MDHEN; CDR2 reads SYDVKM. There are 13 residues in the CDR3. The whole variable domain, remainder taken from reference TRBV28 and TRBJ2-7, is DVKVTQSSRYLVKRTGEKVFLECVQDMDHENMFWYRQDPGLGLRLIYFSYDVKMKEKGDIPEGYSVSREKKERFSLILESASTNQTSMYLCASGTGGYDEQYFGPGTRLTVT.

The genes are TRBV29-1 and TRBJ2-7, with a weak D call TRBD2 (6 bases). CDR3 length: 12 residues. The V end was cut by 4 bases, the J end by 4 bases, with 11 bases between. Germline loops: CDR1 SQVTM, CDR2 ANQGSEA. The CDR3 protein is CSVGEAGYEQYF. The CDR3 DNA reads as TGCAGCGTTGGGGAGGCGGGTTACGAGCAGTACTTC.

The V call is TRBV2, the J call TRBJ2-1; D call uncertain. The V gene lost 4 bases and the J gene lost 8 bases, with 9 bases spanning the gap. The CDR3 totals 12 residues. Germline loops: CDR1 SNHLY, CDR2 FYNNEI. The CDR3 reads CASSGLAHEQFF. The CDR3 region has the DNA TGTGCCAGCAGTGGCCTGGCCCATGAGCAGTTCTTC.

V usage is TRBV27 and J usage is TRBJ1-3, with D tentatively TRBD1 (6 bases). The CDR3 loop spans 18 amino acids. Trimming pared 6 bases from V and 0 bases from J, leaving 21 bases between. Germline V gives CDR1 MNHEY, CDR2 SMNVEV (reference sequence). The CDR3 protein is CASSPSQLFRGSGNTIYF. Written as DNA, the CDR3 is TGTGCCAGCAGCCCTTCACAACTCTTCAGGGGCTCTGGAAACACCATATATTTT.

This chain connects TRBV7-2 to TRBJ2-6; TRBD1 aligns across 8 bases. Germline loops: CDR1 SGHTA, CDR2 FQGNSA. The CDR3 consists of 16 residues. Trimming took 7 bases from V and 2 from J; bases not matched to a gene: 7. The CDR3 region has the DNA TGTGCCAGCACAGGGAGGACAGGGCCTGGGGCCAACGTCCTGACTTTC. This sequence encodes CASTGRTGPGANVLTF.

This chain connects TRBV6-1 to TRBJ2-2; TRBD2 aligns across 7 bases. V lost 2 bases to trimming and J lost 3 bases; unmatched junction nucleotides: 3. Germline values: CDR1 MNHNS, CDR2 SASEGT. CDR3 length: 15 residues. For the CDR3, the DNA is TGTGCCAGCAGTGAATGGGAGGGATACACCGGGGAGCTGTTTTTT. Protein product: CASSEWEGYTGELFF.

The V gene is TRBV9, the J gene TRBJ2-7; 9 bases map to TRBD2. J lost 3 bases, V lost 4 bases, and 20 bases had no gene match. Germline V CDR1 and CDR2: SGDLS, YYNGEE. This CDR3 has 19 amino acids. CDR3 coding DNA: TGTGCCAGCAGCACACCTACGAACTACGATCCTAGCGGGATCTACGAGCAGTACTTC. This encodes CASSTPTNYDPSGIYEQYF.

The rearrangement joins TRBV6-5 to TRBJ2-2; no clear D. V was cut by 5 bases and J by 6 bases, with 16 bases left in between. Germline V gene sequence: CDR1 MNHEY, CDR2 SVGAGI. The CDR3 is 15 residues long. The CDR3 DNA sequence: TGTGCCAGCAGTCCCCGACCCACTGAACCCGGGGAGCTGTTTTTT. Translating it yields CASSPRPTEPGELFF.

This clone was detected once. The chain uses TRBV19 and TRBJ2-2, with unresolved D. V was trimmed by 6 bases and J by 6 bases, leaving 14 bases between them. From germline, CDR1 is LNHDA and CDR2 SQIVND (reference sequence). The CDR3 has 14 amino acids. The CDR3, as DNA: TGTGCCAGTAGCCCTGATCGAGTGGCCGGGGAGCTGTTTTTT. Encoded protein: CASSPDRVAGELFF.

The rearrangement links TRBV27 to TRBJ1-2, with D unresolved. CDR1 is MNHEY, CDR2 SMNVEV, per germline (reference sequence). Trimming shortened V by 5 bases and J by 6 bases, and 22 bases separated the two germline ends. The CDR3 spans 16 residues. In DNA, the CDR3 is TGTGCCAGCAGTACCAGACGGACGGCCTCTCCCAATGGCTACACCTTC. Amino acids: CASSTRRTASPNGYTF.

The chain joins TRBV6-9 to TRBJ2-7; tentatively, D is TRBD1 or TRBD2 (5 bases each). The germline V and J ends were trimmed by 10 bases and 0 bases, with 13 bases remaining between them. Germline V CDR1 and CDR2: MNHGY, SVAAGI. The CDR3 runs 13 residues. CDR3 in amino acids: CATQGENSYEQYF. CDR3 nucleotide sequence: TGTGCCACCCAAGGGGAGAACTCCTACGAGCAGTACTTC.

The chain carries TRBV5-1 and TRBJ1-1; 7 nucleotides line up with TRBD1. The CDR3 totals 13 residues. Per the germline V gene, CDR1 is SGHRS and CDR2 is YFSETQ. The CDR3 DNA follows: TGCTCTAGCGCAGGGGGAAGGGACACTGAAGCTTTCTTT. It yields the protein CSSAGGRDTEAFF.